These T cell receptor beta chains were read from a single sample in a study of blood T cells in healthy people across ages. TCRdb recomputed calls from the 5' RACE reads with MiXCR, one row per CDR3 protein. The sample lists around 800,000 distinct CDR3 sequences, about 47% seen once, with 15% to 20% in the top ten. Sequencing used blood. These receptors were obtained from a man at least 80 years old in good health. The CDR3 runs from the conserved cysteine through the conserved F or W. A D gene is named only where the DNA matches it firmly. Not all rows give a size; the values are once, few, many and, for expanded clones, a class.

>.|TRBJ2-7|TRBV27|.
CASSLDIGYEQYF
TGTGCCAGTAGTCTGGATATCGGTTACGAGCAGTACTTC
>.|TRBJ1-2|TRBV27|TRBD1
CASGTGDGYTF
TGTGCCAGCGGGACAGGTGATGGCTACACCTTC
>.|TRBJ1-5|TRBV12-3/TRBV12-4|.
CASSYAGDQPQHF
TGTGCCAGCAGTTATGCGGGAGACCAGCCCCAGCATTTT
>.|TRBJ1-1|TRBV20-1|.
CSANLPLNTEAFF
TGCAGTGCTAACCTACCGCTGAACACTGAAGCTTTCTTT
>.|TRBJ2-7|TRBV27|.
CASKPRYEQYF
TGTGCCAGCAAGCCCCGCTACGAGCAGTACTTC
>.|TRBJ2-7|TRBV5-1|.
CASSRSRGNHEQYF
TGCGCCAGCAGCCGGTCCAGGGGTAACCACGAGCAGTACTTC
>.|TRBJ1-5|TRBV27|.
CASSLQSLGQPQHF
TGTGCCAGCAGTTTACAGTCACTCGGGCAGCCCCAGCATTTT
>.|TRBJ2-3|TRBV4-3|.
CASSQDPSRPQQGTDTQYF
TGCGCCAGCAGCCAAGATCCCAGTCGACCCCAACAGGGCACAGATACGCAGTATTTT
>.|TRBJ2-7|TRBV2|TRBD2
CASALAGVSEAQYF
TGTGCCAGCGCCCTAGCGGGAGTTTCAGAGGCCCAGTACTTC
>few|TRBJ2-2|TRBV30|.
CAWSVFGNTGELFF
TGTGCCTGGAGTGTATTTGGGAACACCGGGGAGCTGTTTTTT
>few|TRBJ2-7|TRBV6-1|TRBD1
CASSIGQVSYEQYF
TGTGCCAGCAGTATCGGACAGGTCTCCTACGAGCAGTACTTC
>.|TRBJ1-2|TRBV7-9|.
CASSRKEKNYGYTF
TGTGCCAGCAGCAGAAAAGAGAAAAACTATGGCTACACCTTC
>.|TRBJ2-3|TRBV2|.
CASSVIRTDTQYF
TGTGCCAGCAGTGTTATCAGAACAGATACGCAGTATTTT
>few|TRBJ2-7|TRBV5-1|TRBD1
CASSLGTGLWYEQYF
TGCGCCAGCAGCTTGGGGACAGGGCTATGGTACGAGCAGTACTTC
>few|TRBJ2-1|TRBV19|.
CASTINGVGEQFF
TGTGCCAGTACCATAAACGGGGTCGGTGAGCAGTTCTTC
>few|TRBJ1-2|TRBV5-1|TRBD1
CASSLRQGAGGYTF
TGCGCCAGCAGCTTACGACAGGGGGCCGGTGGCTACACCTTC
>.|TRBJ1-6|TRBV6-5|TRBD1
CASTDRADSPLHF
TGTGCCAGCACGGACAGGGCGGATTCACCCCTCCACTTT
>.|TRBJ2-4|TRBV6-5|.
CASSSLLTEQYF
TGTGCCAGCAGTTCACTTTTGACGGAGCAGTACTTC
>.|TRBJ2-1|TRBV12-3/TRBV12-4|TRBD2
CASTKGGTSGPSSYNEQFF
TGTGCCAGCACCAAGGGGGGGACTAGCGGTCCGAGCTCCTACAATGAGCAGTTCTTC
>many|TRBJ2-7|TRBV11-2|TRBD2
CASSLVAGAFSYEQYF
TGTGCCAGCAGCTTAGTAGCGGGAGCTTTCTCCTACGAGCAGTACTTC
>.|TRBJ2-7|TRBV20-1|.
CSAGQNSYEQYF
TGCAGTGCTGGACAGAATTCCTACGAGCAGTACTTC
>few|TRBJ1-4|TRBV5-1|.
CASSSGRGYEKLFF
TGCGCCAGCAGCTCCGGGAGGGGATATGAAAAACTGTTTTTT
>.|TRBJ2-7|TRBV5-1|TRBD1
CVSSPEPTGSSYEQYF
TGCGTCAGCAGCCCGGAACCGACAGGGAGTTCCTACGAGCAGTACTTC
>.|TRBJ2-5|TRBV7-9|.
CASSQGGGGETQYF
TGTGCCAGCAGCCAGGGGGGAGGCGGAGAGACCCAGTACTTC
>many|TRBJ2-3|TRBV2|.
CASRATRGGADTQYF
TGTGCCAGCAGAGCGACTAGGGGGGGGGCAGATACGCAGTATTTT
>.|TRBJ2-1|TRBV20-1|TRBD2
CSAEAGGHSEQFF
TGCAGTGCGGAAGCGGGGGGGCATTCTGAGCAGTTCTTC
>.|TRBJ2-2|TRBV3-1|.
CASSPGDSTTGELFF
TGTGCCAGCAGCCCAGGGGACTCGACTACCGGGGAGCTGTTTTTT
>.|TRBJ2-5|TRBV4-2|TRBD2
CASSQDRAGEYQETQYF
TGTGCCAGCAGCCAAGATAGGGCGGGAGAGTACCAAGAGACCCAGTACTTC
>many|TRBJ2-7|TRBV20-1|.
CSARDPTGYYEQYF
TGCAGTGCTAGAGATCCTACAGGATACTACGAGCAGTACTTC
>.|TRBJ2-5|TRBV7-2|.
CASTEGGGPETQYF
TGTGCCAGCACCGAGGGAGGGGGGCCTGAGACCCAGTACTTC
>few|TRBJ2-1|TRBV12-3/TRBV12-4|.
CVSKASPRNEQFF
TGTGTCTCGAAGGCTAGCCCACGCAATGAGCAGTTCTTC
>.|TRBJ2-1|TRBV20-1|.
CSAIALGLAREVYNEQFF
TGCAGTGCTATCGCCCTAGGACTCGCCAGAGAGGTCTACAATGAGCAGTTCTTC
>.|TRBJ2-5|TRBV7-2|.
CASSLVTSQETQYF
TGTGCCAGCAGCTTAGTGACCAGCCAAGAGACCCAGTACTTC
>.|TRBJ1-1|TRBV7-8|.
CASSLGGAIEAFF
TGTGCCAGCAGCTTAGGTGGGGCCATTGAAGCTTTCTTT
>few|TRBJ2-3|TRBV12-3/TRBV12-4|.
CASRPETDTQYF
TGTGCCAGCCGGCCGGAGACAGATACGCAGTATTTT
>few|TRBJ1-3|TRBV29-1|TRBD1
CSVAGQGASGNTIYF
TGCAGCGTTGCTGGTCAGGGGGCCTCTGGAAACACCATATATTTT
>.|TRBJ2-1|TRBV9|TRBD1
CASSVDGRWGQGANNEQFF
TGTGCCAGCAGCGTAGACGGTCGTTGGGGTCAGGGGGCAAACAATGAGCAGTTCTTC
>.|TRBJ2-7|TRBV5-1|TRBD1
CASLPGTGSIEQYF
TGCGCCAGCCTGCCCGGGACAGGGTCCATCGAGCAGTACTTC
>.|TRBJ2-5|TRBV20-1|TRBD1
CSASTPTGRRETQYF
TGCAGTGCTAGTACCCCGACAGGGCGAAGGGAGACCCAGTACTTC
>.|TRBJ2-3|TRBV7-2|.
CASSLGVGVGTDTQYF
TGTGCCAGCAGCTTAGGGGTTGGTGTGGGGACAGATACGCAGTATTTT
>.|TRBJ2-7|TRBV4-1|.
CASSRRTGGTYEQYF
TGCGCCAGCAGCCGCCGAACTGGGGGGACCTACGAGCAGTACTTC
>.|TRBJ2-3|TRBV24-1|.
CAASDATSLGADTQYF
TGTGCCGCCAGTGATGCGACTAGTCTGGGCGCAGATACGCAGTATTTT
>many|TRBJ2-2|TRBV29-1|.
CSVEEVNTGELFF
TGCAGCGTTGAAGAAGTGAACACCGGGGAGCTGTTTTTT
>many|TRBJ2-1|TRBV3-1|.
CASSQGGTEQFF
TGTGCCAGCAGCCAGGGCGGGACTGAGCAGTTCTTC
>.|TRBJ2-3|TRBV7-6|.
CASSLMANTDTQYF
TGTGCCAGCAGCTTAATGGCCAACACAGATACGCAGTATTTT
>.|TRBJ1-5|TRBV20-1|.
CSAQQGPVRHF
TGCAGTGCGCAACAGGGCCCCGTCCGGCATTTT
>few|TRBJ2-7|TRBV20-1|TRBD2
CSANLPLAGAYEQYF
TGCAGTGCCAACCTCCCACTAGCGGGAGCGTACGAGCAGTACTTC
>.|TRBJ1-5|TRBV30|TRBD1
CAWGQGGRQPQHF
TGTGCCTGGGGGCAGGGGGGCCGTCAGCCCCAGCATTTT
>.|TRBJ2-3|TRBV18|TRBD2
CASSDGRGSTDTQYF
TGTGCCAGCTCGGACGGGAGGGGAAGCACAGATACGCAGTATTTT
>few|TRBJ1-2|TRBV28|TRBD1
CASSSRTGFGYGYTF
TGTGCCAGCAGTTCTCGGACAGGCTTCGGCTATGGCTACACCTTC